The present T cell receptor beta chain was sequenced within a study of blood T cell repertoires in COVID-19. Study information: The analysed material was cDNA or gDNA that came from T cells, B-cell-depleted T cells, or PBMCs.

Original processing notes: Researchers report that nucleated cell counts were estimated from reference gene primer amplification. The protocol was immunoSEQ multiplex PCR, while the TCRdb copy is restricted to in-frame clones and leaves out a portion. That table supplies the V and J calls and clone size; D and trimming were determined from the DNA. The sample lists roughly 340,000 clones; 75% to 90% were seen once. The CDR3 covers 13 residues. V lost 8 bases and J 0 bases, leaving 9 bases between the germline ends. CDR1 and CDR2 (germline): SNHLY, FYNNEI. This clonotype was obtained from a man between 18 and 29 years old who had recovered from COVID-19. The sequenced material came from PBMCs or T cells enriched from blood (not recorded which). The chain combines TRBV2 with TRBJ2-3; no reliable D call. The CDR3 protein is CASSRYSTDTQYF. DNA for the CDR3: TGTGCCAGCTCACGGTACAGCACAGATACGCAGTATTTT.